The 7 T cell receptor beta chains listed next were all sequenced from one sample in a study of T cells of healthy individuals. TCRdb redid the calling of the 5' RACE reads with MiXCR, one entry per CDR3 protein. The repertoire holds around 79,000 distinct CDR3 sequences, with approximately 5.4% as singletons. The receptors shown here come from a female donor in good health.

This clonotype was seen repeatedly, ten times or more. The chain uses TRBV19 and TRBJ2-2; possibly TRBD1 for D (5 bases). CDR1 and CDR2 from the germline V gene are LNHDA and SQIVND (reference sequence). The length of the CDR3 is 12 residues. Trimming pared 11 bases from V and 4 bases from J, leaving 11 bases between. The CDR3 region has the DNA TGTGCCTCGACAGTAACCACCGGGGAGCTGTTTTTT. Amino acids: CASTVTTGELFF.

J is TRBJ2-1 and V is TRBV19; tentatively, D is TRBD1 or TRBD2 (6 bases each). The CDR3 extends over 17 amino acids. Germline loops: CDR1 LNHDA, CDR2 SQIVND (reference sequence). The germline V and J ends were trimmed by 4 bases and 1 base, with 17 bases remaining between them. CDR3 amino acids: CASSTRGPSASYNEQFF. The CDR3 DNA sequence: TGTGCCAGTAGTACCCGGGGGCCTAGCGCTTCCTACAATGAGCAGTTCTTC.

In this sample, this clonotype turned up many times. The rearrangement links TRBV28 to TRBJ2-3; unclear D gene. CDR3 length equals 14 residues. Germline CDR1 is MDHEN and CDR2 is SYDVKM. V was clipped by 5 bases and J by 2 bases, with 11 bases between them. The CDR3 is CASSNGIFTDTQYF. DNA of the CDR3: TGTGCCAGCAGTAACGGTATCTTCACAGATACGCAGTATTTT.

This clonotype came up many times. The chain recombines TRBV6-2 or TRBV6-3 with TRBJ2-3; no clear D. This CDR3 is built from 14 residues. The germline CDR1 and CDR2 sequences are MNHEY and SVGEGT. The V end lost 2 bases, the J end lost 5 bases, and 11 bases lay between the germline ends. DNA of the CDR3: TGTGCCAGCAGTTACACCAGAGTGGGAGATACGCAGTATTTT. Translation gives CASSYTRVGDTQYF.

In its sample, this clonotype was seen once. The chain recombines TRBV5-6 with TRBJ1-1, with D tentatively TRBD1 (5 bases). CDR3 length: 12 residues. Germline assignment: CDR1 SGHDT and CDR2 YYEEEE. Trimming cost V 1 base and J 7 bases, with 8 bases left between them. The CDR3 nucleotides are TGTGCCAGCAGCTTGCAGGGTTGTGAAGCTTTCTTT. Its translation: CASSLQGCEAFF.

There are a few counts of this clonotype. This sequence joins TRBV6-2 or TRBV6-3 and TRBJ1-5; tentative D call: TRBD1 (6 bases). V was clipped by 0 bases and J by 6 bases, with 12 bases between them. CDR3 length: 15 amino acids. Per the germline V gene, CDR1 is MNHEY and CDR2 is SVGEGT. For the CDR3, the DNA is TGTGCCAGCAGTTACTCCGGCAGGGGCGGTCAGCCCCAGCATTTT. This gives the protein CASSYSGRGGQPQHF.

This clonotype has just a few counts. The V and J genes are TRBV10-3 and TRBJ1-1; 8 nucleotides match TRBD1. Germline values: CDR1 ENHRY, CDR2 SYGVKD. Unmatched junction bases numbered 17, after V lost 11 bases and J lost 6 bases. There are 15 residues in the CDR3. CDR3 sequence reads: CAVWGRTSGGSEAFF. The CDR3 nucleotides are TGTGCCGTCTGGGGCCGAACTTCAGGGGGCTCTGAAGCTTTCTTT.